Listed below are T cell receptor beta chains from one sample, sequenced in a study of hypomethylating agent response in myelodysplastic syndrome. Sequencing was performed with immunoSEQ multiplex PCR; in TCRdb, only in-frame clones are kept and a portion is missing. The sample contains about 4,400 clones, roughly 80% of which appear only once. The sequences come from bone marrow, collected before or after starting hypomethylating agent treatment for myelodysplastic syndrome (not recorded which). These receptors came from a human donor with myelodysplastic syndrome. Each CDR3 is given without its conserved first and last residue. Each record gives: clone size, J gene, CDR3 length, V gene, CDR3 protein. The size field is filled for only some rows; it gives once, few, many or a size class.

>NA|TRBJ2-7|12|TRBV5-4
ASSLSGQGYEQY
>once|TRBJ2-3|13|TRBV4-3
ASSQTPQGADTQY
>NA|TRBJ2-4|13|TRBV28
ASSRLGVAKNIQY
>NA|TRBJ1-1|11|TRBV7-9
ASSPRGGHEAF
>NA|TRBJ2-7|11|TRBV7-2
ASSRDRDYEQY
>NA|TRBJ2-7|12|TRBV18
ASSPDGSGREQY
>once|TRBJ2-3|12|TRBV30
ASRLAQSTDTQY
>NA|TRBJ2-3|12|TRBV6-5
APYRGGYTDTQY
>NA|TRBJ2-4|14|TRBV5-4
ASSLGEGSTKNIQY
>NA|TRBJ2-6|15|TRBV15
ATSRGGAGSGANVLT
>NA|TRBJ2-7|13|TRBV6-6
ASSYSTGPSYEQY
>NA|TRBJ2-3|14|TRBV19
ASSMMTYPRTDTQY
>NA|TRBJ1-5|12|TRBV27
ASSLFRGHQPQH
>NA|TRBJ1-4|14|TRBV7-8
ASRGERRGVAEKLF
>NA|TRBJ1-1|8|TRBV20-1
SALKTEAF
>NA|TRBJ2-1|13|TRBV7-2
ASSHRTSGMNEQF
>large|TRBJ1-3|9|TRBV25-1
ASAAGDTIY
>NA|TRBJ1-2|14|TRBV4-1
ASSQEAFRDNYGYT
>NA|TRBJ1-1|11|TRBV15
ATSSRVATEAF
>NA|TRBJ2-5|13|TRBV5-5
ASSLESGSWETQY
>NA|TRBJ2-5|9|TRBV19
ASNGGETQY
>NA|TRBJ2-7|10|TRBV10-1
ASSETGGEQY
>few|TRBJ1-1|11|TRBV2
ASSVGGWTEAF
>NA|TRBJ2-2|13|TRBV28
ASSGGSKNTGELF
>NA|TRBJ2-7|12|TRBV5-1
ASSSLTSPYEQY
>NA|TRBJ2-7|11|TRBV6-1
ASSFRDRAFSG
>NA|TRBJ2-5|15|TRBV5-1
ASSNNAGTSGSGTQY
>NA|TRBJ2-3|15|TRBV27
ASTTLGTKAGTDTQY
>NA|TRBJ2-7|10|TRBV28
ASSLLGDEQY
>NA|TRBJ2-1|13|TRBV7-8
ASSLAAGWSNEQF
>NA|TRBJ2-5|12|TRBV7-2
ASSYLTGRETQY
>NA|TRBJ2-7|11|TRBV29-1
SAVRSGRYEQY
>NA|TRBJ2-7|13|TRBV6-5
ASSYGGSHTYEQY
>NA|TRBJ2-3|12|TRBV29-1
SVDTLNREDTQY
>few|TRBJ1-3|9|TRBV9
ASSLGDTIY
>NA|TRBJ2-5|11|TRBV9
ASSSSGKETQY
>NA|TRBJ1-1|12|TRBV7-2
ASSPLDRNTEAF
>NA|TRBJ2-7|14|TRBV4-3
ASSQELGGRAYEQY
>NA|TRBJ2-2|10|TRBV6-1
ASREWGGELF
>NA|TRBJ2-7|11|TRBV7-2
ASCRTGGYEQY